This TCR beta chain was identified in a study of T cells in women clearing cervical HPV infection. Worth noting for this clone: The read terminates 3 residues ahead of where the CDR3 ends, so the germline J gene completes it.

This table comes from immunoSEQ multiplex PCR, and its TCRdb copy is limited to in-frame clones, with some not included. Here the sample table reports approximately 31,000 clones. Germline V gene lookup returns CDR1 LNHDA and CDR2 SQIVND (reference sequence). Trimming shortened V by 3 bases and J by 3 bases, and 11 bases separated the two germline ends. The CDR3 runs to 14 residues. Material: blood buffy coat. This TCR was recovered from a woman between 18 and 69 years old with a cervical HPV16 infection that either progressed to CIN3+ or cleared (not recorded which). This chain joins TRBV19 and TRBJ1-1; possible D gene TRBD1, 6 bases. CDR3 bases read: TGTGCCAGTAGTATCACAGGGTTGGACACTGAA. This gives the protein CASSITGLDTE. The whole CDR3 protein reads CASSITGLDTEAFF.